This T cell receptor (beta chain) stems from a study of cytomegalovirus exposure and HLA in healthy donors. Study-wide results and limits: The study put around 180 TCR beta chains on its list as cytomegalovirus-associated. Within the data, a cluster of highly shared sequence variants was likely a sequencing artifact. TCR beta V- and J-gene trimming was later associated with a missense DCLRE1C variant.

The germline CDR1 and CDR2 sequences are SNHLY and FYNNEI. V was cut by 7 bases and J by 0 bases, with 10 bases left in between. The CDR3 runs 15 residues. Of note for this clone: Antigen: not known.

Primers included in the PCR were 60 Vbeta and 13 Jbeta primers. Profiled with immunoSEQ multiplex PCR; TCRdb holds only in-frame clones, not every one. The profile shows roughly 67,000 clones, 65% to 85% of them singletons. The sample taken for sequencing was PBMCs. The chain has TRBV2 and TRBJ1-6; D is ambiguous. The clonotype comes from a woman aged 30 to 39 in good health and CMV-seronegative. CDR3 DNA sequence: TGTGCCAGCACCCAAGCCTCCTCCTATAATTCACCCCTCCACTTT. The encoded protein is CASTQASSYNSPLHF.